These T cell receptor beta chains were read from a single sample in a study of OX40 agonist ivuxolimab in advanced cancers. Assay used: immunoSEQ multiplex PCR; TCRdb lists only in-frame clones, some missing. The sample includes about 29,000 clones, roughly 80% seen only once; the top ten take approximately 32%. The material sequenced was CD4+ or CD8+ T cells sorted from blood, taken in a trial of the OX40 agonist ivuxolimab. All receptors come from an adult with an advanced solid tumor such as melanoma, head and neck, liver or kidney cancer. The CDR3 runs from the conserved cysteine through the conserved F or W. Each record gives: D gene, V gene, clone size, J gene, CDR3 DNA, CDR3 protein. The D gene is left open where the match is weak. Size tells how often a clone was seen (once, few, many) or the class of an expanded clone, and some rows leave it out.

D gene: .
V gene: TRBV6-5
clone size: .
J gene: TRBJ2-5
CDR3 DNA: TGTGCCAGCAGTTACAACGGGAACCAAGAGACCCAGTACTTC
CDR3 protein: CASSYNGNQETQYF

D gene: TRBD2
V gene: TRBV5-6
clone size: .
J gene: TRBJ2-1
CDR3 DNA: TGTGCCAGCAGCTTGGGGGGGGTAGCGGGATACAATGAGCAGTTCTTC
CDR3 protein: CASSLGGVAGYNEQFF

D gene: .
V gene: TRBV7-2
clone size: .
J gene: TRBJ2-5
CDR3 DNA: TGTGCCAGCAGCTTAGCTTTGGGGGAAGGAGAGACCCAGTACTTC
CDR3 protein: CASSLALGEGETQYF

D gene: TRBD1
V gene: TRBV14
clone size: .
J gene: TRBJ1-2
CDR3 DNA: TGTGCCAGCAGCCAAGAATACCACCCTCGGGACAGACTCTACACCTTC
CDR3 protein: CASSQEYHPRDRLYTF

D gene: .
V gene: TRBV5-1
clone size: few
J gene: TRBJ2-1
CDR3 DNA: TGCGCCAGCAGTCTCGGACCCTACAATGAGCAGTTCTTC
CDR3 protein: CASSLGPYNEQFF

D gene: .
V gene: TRBV9
clone size: once
J gene: TRBJ2-7
CDR3 DNA: TGTGCCAGCAGCGTAGCCGGGACAACCTATGGCGAGCAGTACTTC
CDR3 protein: CASSVAGTTYGEQYF

D gene: TRBD2
V gene: TRBV7-9
clone size: .
J gene: TRBJ2-3
CDR3 DNA: TGTGCCAGCACCCCGGGACTAGCGGGAGCAACCTTAGAGGAAGATACGCAGTATTTT
CDR3 protein: CASTPGLAGATLEEDTQYF

D gene: TRBD1
V gene: TRBV29-1
clone size: once
J gene: TRBJ1-2
CDR3 DNA: TGCAGCGTTGAAGGGGACAGGGGCGCTGTCTATGGCTACACCTTC
CDR3 protein: CSVEGDRGAVYGYTF

D gene: TRBD1
V gene: TRBV19
clone size: .
J gene: TRBJ2-7
CDR3 DNA: TGTGCCAGTAGTTCGCCGGGACAGAAATTCTACGAGCAGTACTTC
CDR3 protein: CASSSPGQKFYEQYF

D gene: .
V gene: TRBV5-1
clone size: .
J gene: TRBJ2-1
CDR3 DNA: TGCGCCAGCAGCTTGTCTGACAGTTCCTACAATGAGCAGTTCTTC
CDR3 protein: CASSLSDSSYNEQFF

D gene: .
V gene: TRBV9
clone size: .
J gene: TRBJ2-1
CDR3 DNA: TGTGCCAGCAGCGCCGCCTCTAAGCAGTTCTTC
CDR3 protein: CASSAASKQFF

D gene: .
V gene: TRBV4-1
clone size: .
J gene: TRBJ1-5
CDR3 DNA: TGCGCCAGCAGCGTGGGGGTTCAGAGCAATCAGCCCCAGCATTTT
CDR3 protein: CASSVGVQSNQPQHF

D gene: TRBD2
V gene: TRBV9
clone size: .
J gene: TRBJ2-1
CDR3 DNA: TGTGCCAGCAGCGTATCGGGGGGAACGGATGAGCAGTTCTTC
CDR3 protein: CASSVSGGTDEQFF

D gene: TRBD1
V gene: TRBV30
clone size: .
J gene: TRBJ2-6
CDR3 DNA: TGTGCCTGGAGTTCTCAGGGGGTCTCTGGGGCCAACGTCCTGACTTTC
CDR3 protein: CAWSSQGVSGANVLTF

D gene: .
V gene: TRBV7-9
clone size: few
J gene: TRBJ2-5
CDR3 DNA: TGTGCCAGCAGCTGGGTGGGGAATGGGGAGACCCAGTACTTC
CDR3 protein: CASSWVGNGETQYF

D gene: TRBD1
V gene: TRBV9
clone size: .
J gene: TRBJ2-7
CDR3 DNA: TGTGCCAGCAGCGTAGCGGGACAGGGAGCGTACGAGCAGTACTTC
CDR3 protein: CASSVAGQGAYEQYF

D gene: .
V gene: TRBV19
clone size: .
J gene: TRBJ1-5
CDR3 DNA: TGTGCCAGTAGTCTACACATCCTCCCCGATTTCGACGATAGCAATCAGCCCCAGCATTTT
CDR3 protein: CASSLHILPDFDDSNQPQHF

D gene: .
V gene: TRBV6-6
clone size: .
J gene: TRBJ2-7
CDR3 DNA: TGTGCCAGCAGCTCGGGGGGCCACGAGCAGTACTTC
CDR3 protein: CASSSGGHEQYF

D gene: .
V gene: TRBV4-1
clone size: .
J gene: TRBJ2-7
CDR3 DNA: TGCGCCAGCAGCCAAGTTGTGATTGCGGGACTCTCGTCCTACGAGCAGTACTTC
CDR3 protein: CASSQVVIAGLSSYEQYF

D gene: TRBD2
V gene: TRBV19
clone size: large
J gene: TRBJ2-1
CDR3 DNA: TGTGCCAGTAGTGTAAGCGGGAATGGGTACAATGAGCAGTTCTTC
CDR3 protein: CASSVSGNGYNEQFF

D gene: .
V gene: TRBV9
clone size: .
J gene: TRBJ2-7
CDR3 DNA: TGTGCCAGCAGCGTAATGTCCGACGGCTCCTACGAGCAGTACTTC
CDR3 protein: CASSVMSDGSYEQYF

D gene: .
V gene: TRBV13
clone size: .
J gene: TRBJ2-2
CDR3 DNA: TGTGCCAGCAGCTTTACAGGTGTAACCGGGGAGCTGTTTTTT
CDR3 protein: CASSFTGVTGELFF

D gene: .
V gene: TRBV9
clone size: .
J gene: TRBJ1-2
CDR3 DNA: TGTGCCAGCAGCGTAGAGGGGGATCCCAACTATGGCTACACCTTC
CDR3 protein: CASSVEGDPNYGYTF

D gene: .
V gene: TRBV5-5
clone size: .
J gene: TRBJ2-5
CDR3 DNA: TGTGCCAGCAGCGAGGGGACAATCCAAGAGACCCAGTACTTC
CDR3 protein: CASSEGTIQETQYF

D gene: .
V gene: TRBV6-5
clone size: few
J gene: TRBJ2-7
CDR3 DNA: TGTGCCAGCAGTGTTGACTCAACCTACGAGCAGTACTTC
CDR3 protein: CASSVDSTYEQYF

D gene: .
V gene: TRBV7-9
clone size: few
J gene: TRBJ1-1
CDR3 DNA: TGTGCCAGCAGCTTACGGACAGAAGCTTTCTTT
CDR3 protein: CASSLRTEAFF